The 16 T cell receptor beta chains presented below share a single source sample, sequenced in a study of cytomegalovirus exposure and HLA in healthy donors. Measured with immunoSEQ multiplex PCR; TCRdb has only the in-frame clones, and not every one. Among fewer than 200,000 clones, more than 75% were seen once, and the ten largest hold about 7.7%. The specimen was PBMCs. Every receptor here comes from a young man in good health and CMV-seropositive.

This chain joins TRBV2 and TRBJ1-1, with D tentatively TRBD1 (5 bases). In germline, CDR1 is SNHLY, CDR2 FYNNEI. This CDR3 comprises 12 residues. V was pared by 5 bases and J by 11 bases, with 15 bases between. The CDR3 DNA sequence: TGTGCCAGCAGTCCAGGGCGGGCGTCCGCTTTCTTT. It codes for CASSPGRASAFF. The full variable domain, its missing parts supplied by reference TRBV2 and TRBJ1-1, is EPEVTQTPSHQVTQMGQEVILRCVPISNHLYFYWYRQILGQKVEFLVSFYNNEISEKSEIFDDQFSVERPDGSNFTLKIRSTKLEDSAMYFCASSPGRASAFFGQGTRLTVV.

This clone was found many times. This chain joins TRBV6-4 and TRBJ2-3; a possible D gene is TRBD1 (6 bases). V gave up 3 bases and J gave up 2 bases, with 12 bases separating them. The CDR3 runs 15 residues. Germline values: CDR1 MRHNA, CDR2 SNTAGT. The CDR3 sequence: CASSEGATSTDTQYF. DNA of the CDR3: TGTGCCAGCAGTGAGGGGGCTACTTCCACAGATACGCAGTATTTT.

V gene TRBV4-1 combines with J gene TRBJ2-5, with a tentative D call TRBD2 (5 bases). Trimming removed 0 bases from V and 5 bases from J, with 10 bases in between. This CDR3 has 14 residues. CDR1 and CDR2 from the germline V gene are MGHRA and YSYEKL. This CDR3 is CASSQDVALETQYF. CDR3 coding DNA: TGCGCCAGCAGCCAAGATGTAGCGTTGGAGACCCAGTACTTC.

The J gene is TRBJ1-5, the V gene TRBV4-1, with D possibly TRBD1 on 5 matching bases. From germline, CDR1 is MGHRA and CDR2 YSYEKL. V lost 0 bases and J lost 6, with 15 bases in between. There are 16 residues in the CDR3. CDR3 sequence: CASSQDLGTQGQPQHF. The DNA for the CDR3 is TGCGCCAGCAGCCAAGATTTAGGGACTCAAGGTCAGCCCCAGCATTTT.

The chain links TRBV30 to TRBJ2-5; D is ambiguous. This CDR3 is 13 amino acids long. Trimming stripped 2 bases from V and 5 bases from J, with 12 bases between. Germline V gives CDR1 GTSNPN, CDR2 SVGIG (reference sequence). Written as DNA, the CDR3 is TGTGCCTGGAGTATCTCGGTCCGGGAGACCCAGTACTTC. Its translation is CAWSISVRETQYF.

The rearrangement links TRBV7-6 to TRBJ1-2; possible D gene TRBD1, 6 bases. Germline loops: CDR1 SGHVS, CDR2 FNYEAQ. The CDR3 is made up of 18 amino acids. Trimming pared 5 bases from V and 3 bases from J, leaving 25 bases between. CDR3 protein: CASSLGFTGQSGDYGYTF. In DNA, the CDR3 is TGTGCCAGCAGCCTCGGTTTTACCGGACAGAGCGGGGACTATGGCTACACCTTC.

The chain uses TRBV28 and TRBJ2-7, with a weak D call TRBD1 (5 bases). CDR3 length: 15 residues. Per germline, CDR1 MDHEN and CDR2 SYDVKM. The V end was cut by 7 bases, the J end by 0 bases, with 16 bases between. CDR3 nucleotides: TGTGCCAGCACCCCGTGGGGCACCGCCTCCTACGAGCAGTACTTC. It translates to CASTPWGTASYEQYF. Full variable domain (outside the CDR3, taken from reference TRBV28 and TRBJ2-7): DVKVTQSSRYLVKRTGEKVFLECVQDMDHENMFWYRQDPGLGLRLIYFSYDVKMKEKGDIPEGYSVSREKKERFSLILESASTNQTSMYLCASTPWGTASYEQYFGPGTRLTVT.

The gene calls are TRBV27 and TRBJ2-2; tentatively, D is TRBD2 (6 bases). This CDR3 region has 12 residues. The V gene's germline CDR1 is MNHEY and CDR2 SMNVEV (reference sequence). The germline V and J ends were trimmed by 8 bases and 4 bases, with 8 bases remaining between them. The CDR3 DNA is TGTGCCAGCGGGACTGGCACCGGGGAGCTGTTTTTT. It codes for CASGTGTGELFF.

CDR3 loop: CASSLVAGRVGTDTQYF. CDR3 bases: TGTGCCAGCAGTTTGGTCGCGGGCAGGGTCGGGACAGATACGCAGTATTTT. The chain carries TRBV27 and TRBJ2-3, with D perhaps being TRBD1 or TRBD2 (5 bases each). Germline V lookup: CDR1 MNHEY, CDR2 SMNVEV (reference sequence). The CDR3 length is 17 residues. Trimming removed 3 bases from V and 3 bases from J, with 19 bases in between.

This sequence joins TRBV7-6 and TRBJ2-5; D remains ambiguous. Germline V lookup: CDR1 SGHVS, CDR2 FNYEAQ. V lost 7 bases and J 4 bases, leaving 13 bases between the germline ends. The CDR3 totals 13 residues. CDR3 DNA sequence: TGTGCCAGCAAACTCTTAAATATAGAGACCCAGTACTTC. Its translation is CASKLLNIETQYF.

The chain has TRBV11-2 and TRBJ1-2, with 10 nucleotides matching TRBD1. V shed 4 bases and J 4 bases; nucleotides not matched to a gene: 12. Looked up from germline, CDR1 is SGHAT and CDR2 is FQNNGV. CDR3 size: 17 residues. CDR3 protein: CASSSLWTGGEGYGYTF. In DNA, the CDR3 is TGTGCCAGCAGCTCCCTGTGGACAGGGGGGGAGGGCTATGGCTACACCTTC.

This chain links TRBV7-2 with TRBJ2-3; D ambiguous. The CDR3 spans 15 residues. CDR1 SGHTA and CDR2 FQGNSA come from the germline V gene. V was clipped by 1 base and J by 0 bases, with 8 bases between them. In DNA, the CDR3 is TGTGCCAGCAGCTTAGAGAGACCTAGCACAGATACGCAGTATTTT. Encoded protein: CASSLERPSTDTQYF.

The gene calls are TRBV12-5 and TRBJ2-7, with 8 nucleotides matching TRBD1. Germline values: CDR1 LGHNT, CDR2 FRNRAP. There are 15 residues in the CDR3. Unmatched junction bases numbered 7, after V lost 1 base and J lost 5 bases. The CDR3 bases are TGTGCTAGTGGTTTGGGTTCAGGGGGCATCAACGAGCAGTACTTC. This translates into CASGLGSGGINEQYF.

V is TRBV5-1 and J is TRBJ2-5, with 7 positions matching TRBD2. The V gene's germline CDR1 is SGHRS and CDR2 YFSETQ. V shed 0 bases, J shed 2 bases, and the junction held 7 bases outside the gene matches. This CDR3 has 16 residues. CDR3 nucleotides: TGCGCCAGCAGCTTGGTTGCTGGGAGGGGACAAGAGACCCAGTACTTC. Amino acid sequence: CASSLVAGRGQETQYF.

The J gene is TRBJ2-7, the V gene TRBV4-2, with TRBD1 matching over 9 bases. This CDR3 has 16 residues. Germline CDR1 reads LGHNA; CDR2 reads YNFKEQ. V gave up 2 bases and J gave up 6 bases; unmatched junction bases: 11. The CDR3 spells CASSQPHRTGAGEQYF. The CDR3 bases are TGTGCCAGCAGCCAACCACATAGGACAGGGGCGGGCGAGCAGTACTTC.

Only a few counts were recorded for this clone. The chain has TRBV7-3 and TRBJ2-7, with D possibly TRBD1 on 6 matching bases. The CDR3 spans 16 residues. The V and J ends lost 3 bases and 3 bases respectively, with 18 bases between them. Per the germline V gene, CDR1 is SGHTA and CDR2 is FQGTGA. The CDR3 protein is CASSLIGGIGDYEQYF. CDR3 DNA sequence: TGTGCCAGCAGCTTGATAGGGGGTATAGGCGACTACGAGCAGTACTTC. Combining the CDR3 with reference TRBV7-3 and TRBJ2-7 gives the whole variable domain GAGVSQTPSNKVTEKGKYVELRCDPISGHTALYWYRQSLGQGPEFLIYFQGTGAADDSGLPNDRFFAVRPEGSVSTLKIQRTERGDSAVYLCASSLIGGIGDYEQYFGPGTRLTVT.